This T cell receptor (beta chain) was identified in a study of blood T cells in healthy people across ages. Study as a whole: About one barcoded beta molecule per two T cells came from capture by template switching.

This clonotype occurred a few times. Using a J-beta primer mix together with a sample-barcoded 5' primer, a second PCR was run for roughly 7 to 12 cycles. TCRdb processed the 5' RACE reads anew with MiXCR; each CDR3 protein has one entry. Of around 820,000 distinct CDR3 sequences listed, 25% were seen once; the top ten hold more than 3%. There were at least 5.5 micrograms of total RNA extracted from every sample. V shed 5 bases and J shed 1 base, with 17 bases lying between them. The CDR3 is made up of 16 amino acids. The V gene's germline CDR1 is SEHNR and CDR2 FQNEAQ (reference sequence). A further study also used this sample, focusing on T cells of mothers and their children. This second study notes: Several children, together with their three healthy Caucasian mothers, made up the donors.

The gene calls are TRBV7-9 and TRBJ2-5, with D possibly matching TRBD2 (6 bases). This sequence originates from a boy younger than 18 in good health. Sequenced input: blood. CDR3 residues: CASSLNGGAGQETQYF. The CDR3 bases are TGTGCCAGCAGCCTAAACGGGGGAGCTGGCCAAGAGACCCAGTACTTC.